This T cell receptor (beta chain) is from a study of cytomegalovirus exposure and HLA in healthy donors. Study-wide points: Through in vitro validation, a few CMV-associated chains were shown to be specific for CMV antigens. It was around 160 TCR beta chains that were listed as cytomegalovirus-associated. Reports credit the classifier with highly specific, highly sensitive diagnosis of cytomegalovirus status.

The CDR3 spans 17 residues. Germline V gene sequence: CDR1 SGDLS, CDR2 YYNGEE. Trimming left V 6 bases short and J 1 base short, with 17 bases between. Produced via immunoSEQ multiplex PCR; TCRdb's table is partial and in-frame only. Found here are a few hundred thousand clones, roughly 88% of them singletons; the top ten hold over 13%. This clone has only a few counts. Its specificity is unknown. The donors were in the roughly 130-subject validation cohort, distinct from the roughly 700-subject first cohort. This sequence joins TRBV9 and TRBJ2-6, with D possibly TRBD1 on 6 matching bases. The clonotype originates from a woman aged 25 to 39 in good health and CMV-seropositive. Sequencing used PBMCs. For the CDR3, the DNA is TGTGCCAGCACCTCCGACAGGACTTTATCTGGGGCCAACGTCCTGACTTTC. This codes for CASTSDRTLSGANVLTF.